The 16 T cell receptor beta chains given below trace back to one sample, sequenced in a study of blood T cell repertoires in COVID-19. Produced via immunoSEQ multiplex PCR; TCRdb's table is partial and in-frame only. There are 85,000 to 95,000 clones in the sample; about two thirds occur only once, and roughly 14% lies in the top ten. The source material was peripheral blood. Receptors were obtained from an elderly woman with acute or convalescent COVID-19.

The chain uses TRBV9 and TRBJ2-1; perhaps TRBD2 as D (5 bases). The ends were cut back, 2 bases at V and 0 bases at J, with 9 bases in the middle. Germline V gene lookup returns CDR1 SGDLS and CDR2 YYNGEE. The CDR3 runs to 15 residues. CDR3 bases: TGTGCCAGCAGCGTCGGACTTCGCTCCTACAATGAGCAGTTCTTC. Translation gives CASSVGLRSYNEQFF.

The rearrangement uses TRBV5-4 and TRBJ2-1, with 15 bases matching TRBD2. V was pared by 2 bases and J by 11 bases, with 14 bases of the junction left unmatched. CDR1 and CDR2 (germline): SGHNT, YYREEE (reference sequence). This CDR3 is 18 amino acids long. CDR3 residues: CASSLRTSGGARMNKQFF. CDR3 bases: TGTGCCAGCAGCTTACGGACTAGCGGGGGGGCACGTATGAATAAGCAGTTCTTC.

This chain uses TRBV7-8 with TRBJ1-2; D remains ambiguous. Trimming removed 1 base from V and 0 bases from J, with 15 bases in between. Germline values: CDR1 SGHVS, CDR2 FQNEAQ. The CDR3 length is 17 residues. The CDR3 bases are TGTGCCAGCAGCTTAGTCGTCAGGCCTACCACTAACTATGGCTACACCTTC. Residues: CASSLVVRPTTNYGYTF.

CDR3 coding DNA: TGTGCCAGCCGACCGCAGGCGTCTAATGAAAAACTGTTTTTT. Translating gives CASRPQASNEKLFF. J is TRBJ1-4 and V is TRBV5-8; D uncertain. The V end was cut by 7 bases, the J end by 3 bases, with 13 bases between. Germline V lookup: CDR1 SGHTS, CDR2 YDEGEE. The CDR3 length is 14 residues.

The genes are TRBV5-4 and TRBJ2-3; TRBD1 is a possible D gene (6 bases). From germline, CDR1 is SGHNT and CDR2 YYREEE (reference sequence). V lost 4 bases and J lost 0, with 15 bases in between. This CDR3 has 16 amino acids. The CDR3 region is CASSVGPGTSTDTQYF. In nucleotides, the CDR3 is TGTGCCAGCAGCGTAGGGCCCGGGACAAGCACAGATACGCAGTATTTT.

This rearrangement joins TRBV19 to TRBJ1-1; a possible D gene is TRBD1 (5 bases). Germline V gene data show CDR1 as LNHDA and CDR2 as SQIVND (reference sequence). CDR3 length: 14 residues. Deletions cut 7 bases from V and 5 bases from J, with 17 bases between. This CDR3 reads CASTQGTGRTEAFF. The DNA for the CDR3 is TGTGCCAGTACCCAAGGGACCGGGAGGACTGAAGCTTTCTTT.

The V and J genes are TRBV4-3 and TRBJ2-3; TRBD1 might be the D (5 bases). V gave up 1 base and J gave up 5 bases, with 13 bases separating them. There are 15 residues in the CDR3. The germline CDR1 and CDR2 sequences are LGHNA and YSLEER. For the CDR3, the DNA is TGCGCCAGCAGCCAAGCTGGCCAGGGTGGAGATACGCAGTATTTT. The encoded protein is CASSQAGQGGDTQYF.

This clone was seen only a few times. The V gene is TRBV30, the J gene TRBJ2-2; a weak D match, TRBD1 (5 bases). V lost 2 bases to trimming and J lost 9 bases, with 10 bases between them. The germline CDR1 and CDR2 sequences are GTSNPN and SVGIG (reference sequence). The CDR3 sequence is 12 residues long. This CDR3 reads CAWSLGVRELFF. DNA of the CDR3: TGTGCCTGGAGTTTAGGGGTCCGGGAGCTGTTTTTT.

The chain links TRBV20-1 to TRBJ1-1; no definite D call. The CDR3 loop spans 12 amino acids. Trimming took 3 bases from V and 8 from J, leaving 13 bases between them. In germline, CDR1 is DFQATT, CDR2 SNEGSKA (reference sequence). This CDR3 is CSASNQAIEAFF. The CDR3 DNA reads as TGCAGTGCTAGTAACCAGGCTATCGAAGCTTTCTTT.

This clone was seen only a few times. The chain employs TRBV5-1 and TRBJ2-3; D gene uncertain. The germline gives CDR1 SGHRS, CDR2 YFSETQ. Trimming left V 4 bases short and J 5 bases short, with 8 bases between. The CDR3 sequence is 12 residues long. CDR3 amino acids: CASSTGEDTQYF. CDR3 DNA: TGCGCCAGCAGCACCGGAGAAGATACGCAGTATTTT.

The chain joins TRBV7-9 to TRBJ1-1; no clear D. Germline V gives CDR1 SEHNR, CDR2 FQNEAQ (reference sequence). The CDR3 consists of 13 residues. Trimming removed 1 base at V and 5 bases at J, with 8 bases between. Here the CDR3 reads CASSLESGTEAFF. The CDR3 DNA is TGTGCCAGCAGCTTAGAGTCCGGGACTGAAGCTTTCTTT.

The J gene is TRBJ2-3, the V gene TRBV28, with TRBD1 identical over 9 bases. Looked up from germline, CDR1 is MDHEN and CDR2 is SYDVKM. V shed 3 bases, J shed 6 bases, and the junction held 7 bases outside the gene matches. The CDR3 has 15 amino acids. CDR3 DNA: TGTGCCAGCAGTTTGGGGGACAGGGTGTGGGATACGCAGTATTTT. Protein sequence: CASSLGDRVWDTQYF.

This sequence joins TRBV5-1 and TRBJ1-2, with 11 nucleotides matching TRBD1. The CDR3 runs to 12 residues. CDR1 is SGHRS, CDR2 YFSETQ, per germline. Germline trimming cut 4 bases from V and 8 bases from J; bases unmatched to any gene: 1. The CDR3 DNA reads as TGCGCCAGCAGCGGGACAGGGGGAGGCTACACCTTC. Encoded protein: CASSGTGGGYTF.

The chain links TRBV12-3 or TRBV12-4 to TRBJ1-6; D call uncertain. The CDR3 extends over 13 amino acids. The V and J ends lost 2 bases and 8 bases respectively, with 7 bases between them. The CDR3 loop is CASSLRGDSPLHF. CDR3 bases: TGTGCCAGCAGTTTACGGGGAGATTCACCCCTCCACTTT.

The rearrangement uses TRBV20-1 and TRBJ1-2; tentatively, D is TRBD1 (5 bases). This CDR3 is built from 12 residues. Germline values: CDR1 DFQATT, CDR2 SNEGSKA (reference sequence). Trimming removed 6 bases at V and 1 base at J, with 9 bases between. CDR3 amino acids: CSASRGNYGYTF. Written as DNA, the CDR3 is TGCAGTGCCAGTAGGGGTAACTATGGCTACACCTTC.

This clone was seen only once. The V gene is TRBV5-5, the J gene TRBJ2-3; D possibly corresponds to TRBD1 (5 bases). The CDR3 is 15 amino acids. The germline V and J ends were trimmed by 0 bases and 0 bases, with 8 bases remaining between them. Germline-derived CDR1 and CDR2 are SGHKS and YYEKEE (reference sequence). The CDR3, as DNA: TGTGCCAGCAGCTTGGGGGGCCTTAGCACAGATACGCAGTATTTT. It codes for CASSLGGLSTDTQYF.